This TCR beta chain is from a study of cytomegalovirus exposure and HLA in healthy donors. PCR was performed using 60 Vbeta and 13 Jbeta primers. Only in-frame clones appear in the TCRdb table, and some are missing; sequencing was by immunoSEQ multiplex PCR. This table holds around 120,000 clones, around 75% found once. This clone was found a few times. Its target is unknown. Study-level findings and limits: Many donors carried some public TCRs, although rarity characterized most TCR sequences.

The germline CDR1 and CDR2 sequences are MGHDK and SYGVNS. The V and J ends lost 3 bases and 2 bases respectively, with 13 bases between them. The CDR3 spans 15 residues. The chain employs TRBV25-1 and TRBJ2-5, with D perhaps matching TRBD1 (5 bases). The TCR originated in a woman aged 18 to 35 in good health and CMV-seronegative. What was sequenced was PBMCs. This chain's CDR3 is CASSERQTPQETQYF. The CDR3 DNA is TGTGCCAGCAGTGAGAGACAGACCCCGCAAGAGACCCAGTACTTC. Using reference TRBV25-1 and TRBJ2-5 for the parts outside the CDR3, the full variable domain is EADIYQTPRYLVIGTGKKITLECSQTMGHDKMYWYQQDPGMELHLIHYSYGVNSTEKGDLSSESTVSRIRTEHFPLTLESARPSHTSQYLCASSERQTPQETQYFGPGTRLLVL.